Below, one TCR beta chain is given with its context. The antigen remains unidentified. An end of the junction differs from the germline gene, which may be a read error. Researchers collected approximately 9.5 milliliters of peripheral blood from every single donor. Alongside a J-beta primer mix, a sample-barcoded 5' primer served in a second PCR lasting about 7 to 12 cycles. TCRdb independently ran MiXCR on the 5' RACE reads; one entry per CDR3 protein. Among 850,000 to 1,100,000 distinct CDR3 sequences, roughly two fifths were seen once, and the ten largest hold around 12%. This record comes from a study of blood T cells in healthy people across ages. Study results and caveats: Diversity was higher, and naive CD4+ cells more numerous, in long-lived donors than in aged donors.

The CDR3 is 14 amino acids. Germline CDR1 and CDR2: SGDLS and YYNGEE. This rearrangement joins TRBV9 to TRBJ1-2; 7 bases are a match to TRBD1. This TCR was sampled from a man aged 18 to 35 in good health. Sequenced sample: blood. The CDR3 DNA sequence: TGTGCCAGCAGCGGCGGACAGGCTAACTATGGCTTCACCTTC. Translating it yields CASSGGQANYGFTF.